This record concerns one T cell receptor beta chain sequence. The antigen remains unidentified. Primers for the PCR totalled 60 Vbeta and 13 Jbeta. Data came from immunoSEQ multiplex PCR; TCRdb stores just in-frame clones and leaves some out. The data contain some 98,000 clones, about 81% of them singletons. This entry is derived from a study of cytomegalovirus exposure and HLA in healthy donors. General study points: Some segments of the V type, notably TRBV6-2 and TRBV6-3, were excluded as indistinguishable. Links to common viral pathogens appeared, in a later analysis, for several of the most significant clusters. For TCR beta chains, V- and J-gene trimming was later linked to a missense DCLRE1C variant. A later analysis showed that HLA-associated TCR beta chains had undergone more clonal expansion than equally common others.

The CDR3 contains 15 residues. Trimming at V came to 3 bases and at J to 3 bases, leaving 5 bases not matched to a gene. From germline, CDR1 is MNHNS and CDR2 SASEGT. This chain connects TRBV6-1 to TRBJ2-1, with 7 positions matching TRBD1. The sequence was collected from a middle-aged man in good health and CMV-seronegative. The sequenced sample consisted of PBMCs. This CDR3 is CASSERGGNYNEQFF. The CDR3 nucleotides are TGTGCCAGCAGTGAGCGAGGGGGCAACTACAATGAGCAGTTCTTC.